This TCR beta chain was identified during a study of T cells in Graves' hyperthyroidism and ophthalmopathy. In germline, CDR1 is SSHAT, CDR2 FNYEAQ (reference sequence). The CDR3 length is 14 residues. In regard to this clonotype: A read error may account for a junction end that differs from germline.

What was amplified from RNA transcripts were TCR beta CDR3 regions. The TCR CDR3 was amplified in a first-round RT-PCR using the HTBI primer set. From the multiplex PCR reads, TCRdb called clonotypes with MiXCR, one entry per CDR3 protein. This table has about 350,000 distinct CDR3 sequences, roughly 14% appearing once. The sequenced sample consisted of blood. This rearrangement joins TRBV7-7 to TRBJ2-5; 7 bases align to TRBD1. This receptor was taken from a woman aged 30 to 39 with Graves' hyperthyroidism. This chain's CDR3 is CASSQADRAGTQYF. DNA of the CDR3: TGTGCTAGCAGCCAAGCCGACAGGGCAGGGACCCAGTACTTC.